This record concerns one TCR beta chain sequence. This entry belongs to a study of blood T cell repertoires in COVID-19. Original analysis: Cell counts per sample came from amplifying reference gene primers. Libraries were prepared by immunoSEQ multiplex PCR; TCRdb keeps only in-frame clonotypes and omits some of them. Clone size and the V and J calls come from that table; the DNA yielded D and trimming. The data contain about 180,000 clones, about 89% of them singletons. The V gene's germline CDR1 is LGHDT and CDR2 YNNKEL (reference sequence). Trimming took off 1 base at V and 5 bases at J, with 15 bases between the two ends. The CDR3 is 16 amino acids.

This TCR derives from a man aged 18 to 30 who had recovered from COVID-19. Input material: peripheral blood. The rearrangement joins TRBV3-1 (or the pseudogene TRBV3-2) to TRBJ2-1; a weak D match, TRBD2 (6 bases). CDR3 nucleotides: TGTGCCAGCAGCCAAGGGCCGGGAGCATTACACAATGAGCAGTTCTTC. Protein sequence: CASSQGPGALHNEQFF.